Listed here are 28 T cell receptor beta chains from one sample, sequenced in a study of T cells in Graves' hyperthyroidism and ophthalmopathy (dated by TCRdb to the late 2010s). Preparation of the library involved multiplex PCR. The sequencing machine was an Illumina HiSeq 2000. The TCR beta CDR3 regions were amplified from the RNA transcripts. The TCR CDR3 was subjected to a first round of RT-PCR using the HTBI primer set and the Qiagen OneStep RT-PCR kit. TCRdb reworked the public reads: Q25 trimming with fastp, MiXCR clone assembly, productive beta chains retained. CDR3 protein duplicates are merged, each entry listing the most common genes and DNA. The sample table shows 350,000 or so distinct CDR3 sequences, and over 15% are seen once. Of the sample, approximately 54% falls within the top ten clones. Sample: blood. These receptors all stem from a woman between 45 and 60 years old with Graves' hyperthyroidism.

The chain uses TRBV6-5 and TRBJ1-3; D is unresolved. This CDR3 spans 14 amino acids. CDR1 MNHEY and CDR2 SVGAGI come from the germline V gene. Trimming pared 2 bases from V and 0 bases from J, leaving 5 bases between. The CDR3 DNA follows: TGTGCCAGCAGTTACCAGGTCTCTGGAAACACCATATATTTT. Amino acid sequence: CASSYQVSGNTIYF.

J is TRBJ1-2 and V is TRBV20-1; no clear D. Germline V gene sequence: CDR1 DFQATT, CDR2 SNEGSKA (reference sequence). Trimming stripped 3 bases from V and 4 bases from J, with 12 bases between. This CDR3 is 13 amino acids long. The CDR3 bases are TGCAGTGCTAGGGTACCCTGGGCCTATGGCTACACCTTC. Amino acid sequence: CSARVPWAYGYTF.

The sample holds many counts of this clonotype. This chain joins TRBV7-2 and TRBJ2-5; 11 positions match TRBD2. The CDR3 contains 19 residues. In germline, CDR1 is SGHTA, CDR2 FQGNSA. J was trimmed by 0 bases and V by 2 bases; bases with no gene match: 11. The CDR3 reads CASSLLSRTSGGYQETQYF. CDR3 DNA: TGTGCCAGCAGCTTATTATCCCGAACTAGCGGGGGCTACCAAGAGACCCAGTACTTC.

Ten or more counts support this clonotype. The CDR3 DNA follows: TGTGCCAGCAGCCAAGGGAGGGCGCTAGCGGGAGTGACGGATACGCAGTATTTT. Translating it yields CASSQGRALAGVTDTQYF. V usage is TRBV3-1 and J usage is TRBJ2-3; 10 nucleotides agree with TRBD2. The germline V gene encodes CDR1 LGHDT and CDR2 YNNKEL (reference sequence). After removal of 1 base from V and 6 bases from J, the junction contained 13 bases not matched to a gene. The CDR3 is made up of 18 amino acids.

This clonotype was picked up a small number of times. A much larger clone lies one base from this, so it may be a read error. The rearrangement uses TRBV5-1 and TRBJ1-1; D might be TRBD1 (6 bases). Germline V lookup: CDR1 SGHRS, CDR2 YFSETQ. This CDR3 has 16 residues. Trimming took 0 bases from V and 0 from J, leaving 12 bases between them. CDR3 sequence (DNA): TGCGCCAGCAGCTTGGCTTCGGGGGGCATGAACACTGAAGCTTTCTTT. Encoded protein: CASSLASGGMNTEAFF.

The sample holds one count of this clonotype. The genes are TRBV29-1 and TRBJ2-1, with 9 bases lining up with TRBD1. CDR1 and CDR2 from the germline V gene are SQVTM and ANQGSEA. This CDR3 comprises 17 residues. J lost 6 bases, V lost 1 base, and 13 bases had no gene match. CDR3 amino acids: CSVEAWSRDRVSNEQFF. Here the CDR3 DNA reads TGCAGCGTTGAAGCGTGGAGCCGGGACAGGGTTAGCAATGAGCAGTTCTTC.

This clonotype was recorded a few times. The chain uses TRBV28 and TRBJ2-7, with 7 bases identical to TRBD2. There are 15 residues in the CDR3. V trimming: 4 bases; J trimming: 1 base; junction bases outside the gene matches: 7. Germline V gives CDR1 MDHEN, CDR2 SYDVKM. The chain's CDR3 is CASSYPGGGSYEQYF. In DNA, the CDR3 is TGTGCCAGCAGTTACCCCGGGGGAGGGTCCTACGAGCAGTACTTC. Full variable domain (rest looked up from reference TRBV28 and TRBJ2-7): DVKVTQSSRYLVKRTGEKVFLECVQDMDHENMFWYRQDPGLGLRLIYFSYDVKMKEKGDIPEGYSVSREKKERFSLILESASTNQTSMYLCASSYPGGGSYEQYFGPGTRLTVT.

There are a few counts of this clonotype. The V gene is TRBV9, the J gene TRBJ1-3, with TRBD1 matching 7 bases. CDR3 size: 16 residues. Trimming took 0 bases from V and 0 from J; bases not matched to a gene: 3. Germline CDR1 SGDLS, CDR2 YYNGEE. This chain's CDR3 is CASSVVGQVSGNTIYF. The CDR3, as DNA: TGTGCCAGCAGCGTAGTTGGACAGGTCTCTGGAAACACCATATATTTT.

The table lists this clonotype with many counts. V gene TRBV12-3 or TRBV12-4 combines with J gene TRBJ1-1, with D unclear. CDR3 length: 14 amino acids. Trimming left V 3 bases short and J 0 bases short, with 8 bases between. As DNA, the CDR3 is TGTGCCAGCAGTTTTGGGTCTCTGAACACTGAAGCTTTCTTT. Protein: CASSFGSLNTEAFF.

This clonotype was picked up many times. The chain is built from TRBV2 and TRBJ1-1, with D possibly TRBD1 on 5 matching bases. This CDR3 contains 14 residues. V was trimmed by 9 bases and J by 0 bases, leaving 14 bases between them. Germline loops: CDR1 SNHLY, CDR2 FYNNEI. CDR3 nucleotide sequence: TGTGCCAGTAGAGAGGGGACTTTGAACACTGAAGCTTTCTTT. Protein sequence: CASREGTLNTEAFF.

A remark on this clonotype: At one boundary the junction diverges from the germline segment, which might be a read error. The chain combines TRBV3-1 with TRBJ2-2, with D unclear. The CDR3 is 12 amino acids. The germline V gene has CDR1 LGHDT and CDR2 YNNKEL (reference sequence). The CDR3 loop is CASSTIYGELFF. CDR3 in DNA: TGCGCCAGCAGCACTATCTACGGGGAGCTGTTTTTT. The full variable domain, in which reference TRBV3-1 and TRBJ2-2 provide the parts outside the CDR3, is DTAVSQTPKYLVTQMGNDKSIKCEQNLGHDTMYWYKQDSKKFLKIMFSYNNKELIINETVPNRFSPKSPDKAHLNLHINSLELGDSAVYFCASSTIYGELFFGEGSRLTVL.

In this sample, this clonotype turned up many times. This sequence joins TRBV12-3 or TRBV12-4 and TRBJ2-5; D is uncertain. The CDR3 runs to 14 residues. Trimming removed 4 bases from V and 0 bases from J, with 9 bases in between. The chain's CDR3 is CASSSVGYQETQYF. In DNA form, the CDR3 reads TGTGCCAGCAGTTCGGTCGGGTACCAAGAGACCCAGTACTTC.

The table lists this clonotype with many counts. The chain uses TRBV27 and TRBJ2-3; 7 positions match TRBD2. The V segment lost 6 bases and the J segment 6 bases; nucleotides outside the gene matches: 9. Per germline, CDR1 MNHEY and CDR2 SMNVEV (reference sequence). The CDR3 runs to 14 residues. CDR3 DNA sequence: TGTGCCAGCAGCTTAAGCGGGGTTGGGGATACGCAGTATTTT. Its translation is CASSLSGVGDTQYF.

This clonotype was counted a few times. The chain combines TRBV6-5 with TRBJ2-7, with TRBD2 matching 7 bases. The V and J ends lost 5 bases and 3 bases, in that order; junction bases with no gene match: 10. Germline V CDR1 and CDR2: MNHEY, SVGAGI. CDR3 length: 15 residues. CDR3 amino acids: CASSQGGVKDYEQYF. The CDR3 region has the DNA TGTGCCAGCAGTCAGGGAGGGGTAAAGGACTACGAGCAGTACTTC.

This clonotype was seen at least ten times. The rearrangement links TRBV12-3 or TRBV12-4 to TRBJ2-3, with 11 bases fitting TRBD2. This CDR3 contains 15 residues. V shed 8 bases and J 3 bases; nucleotides not matched to a gene: 7. CDR3 loop: CASYGLAGGTDTQYF. The CDR3 nucleotides are TGTGCCAGCTATGGACTAGCGGGCGGGACAGATACGCAGTATTTT.

This clonotype was observed at least ten times. The chain recombines TRBV6-4 with TRBJ2-3; 8 nucleotides match TRBD2. With 3 bases clipped from V and 2 bases from J, the junction kept 1 base outside the gene matches. The germline V gene encodes CDR1 MRHNA and CDR2 SNTAGT. The CDR3 has 14 residues. The CDR3, as DNA: TGTGCCAGCAGTGAGCGGGGGGACACAGATACGCAGTATTTT. Translating it yields CASSERGDTDTQYF.

This clonotype was counted between two and nine times. The gene calls are TRBV6-2 or TRBV6-3 and TRBJ2-6, with 7 bases that match TRBD1. The CDR3 contains 12 residues. Trimming took 0 bases from V and 15 from J; bases not matched to a gene: 2. The germline CDR1 and CDR2 sequences are MNHEY and SVGEGT. The CDR3 coding sequence is TGTGCCAGCAGTTACTCCCCAGGGGGCCTGACTTTC. This encodes CASSYSPGGLTF.

The rearrangement joins TRBV7-9 to TRBJ1-2; D not certain. The germline V gene has CDR1 SEHNR and CDR2 FQNEAQ (reference sequence). This CDR3 spans 11 amino acids. V was pared by 5 bases and J by 6 bases, with 7 bases between. CDR3 residues: CASSLTDGYTF. As DNA, the CDR3 is TGTGCCAGCAGCCTAACAGATGGCTACACCTTC.

This clonotype was seen a single time. The CDR3 is CASSQDGTPGANVLTF. The CDR3 bases are TGCGCCAGCAGCCAAGATGGGACCCCCGGGGCCAACGTCCTGACTTTC. The V call is TRBV4-1, the J call TRBJ2-6; D could derive from TRBD1 or TRBD2 (5 bases each). This CDR3 contains 16 residues. V lost 0 bases and J lost 4, with 10 bases in between. In germline, CDR1 is MGHRA, CDR2 YSYEKL.

The table lists this clonotype with a few counts. This CDR3 is CASRGQGRSYEQYF. The CDR3 DNA reads as TGTGCCAGCAGAGGACAGGGTCGGTCCTACGAGCAGTACTTC. The chain uses TRBV2 and TRBJ2-7, with 8 bases matching TRBD1. Germline V gives CDR1 SNHLY, CDR2 FYNNEI. The CDR3 consists of 14 residues. V lost 6 bases and J lost 1; bases outside the gene matches: 5.

This clonotype was found a few times. CDR3 residues: CASSPLTPEKLFF. The CDR3, as DNA: TGCGCCAGCAGCCCTCTTACCCCCGAAAAACTGTTTTTT. The rearrangement uses TRBV4-1 and TRBJ1-4, with no clear D. Trimming cost V 4 bases and J 8 bases, with 11 bases left between them. The CDR3 has 13 residues. Germline lookup yields CDR1 MGHRA and CDR2 YSYEKL.

This CDR3 reads CASSRTVTGELFF. CDR3 DNA: TGTGCCAGCAGTCGGACAGTAACCGGGGAGCTGTTTTTT. This chain joins TRBV28 and TRBJ2-2; D may be TRBD1 (6 bases). Germline V gene data show CDR1 as MDHEN and CDR2 as SYDVKM. Trimming stripped 5 bases from V and 5 bases from J, with 9 bases between. This CDR3 contains 13 residues.

This clonotype was seen repeatedly, ten times or more. The chain uses TRBV5-1 and TRBJ2-7; 8 positions agree with TRBD2. The CDR3 spans 17 residues. The germline gives CDR1 SGHRS, CDR2 YFSETQ. V gave up 4 bases and J gave up 3 bases; unmatched junction bases: 15. CDR3 in amino acids: CASSTLSGTIDDYEQYF. As DNA, the CDR3 is TGCGCCAGCAGCACCCTTAGCGGGACAATCGATGACTACGAGCAGTACTTC.

Written as DNA, the CDR3 is TGCAGTGCCCCCCCCCTAGCGGGAGACTACGAGCAGTACTTC. It codes for CSAPPLAGDYEQYF. The gene calls are TRBV20-1 and TRBJ2-7; TRBD2 matches at 10 bases. The germline gives CDR1 DFQATT, CDR2 SNEGSKA (reference sequence). Trimming took 6 bases from V and 3 from J; bases not matched to a gene: 8. CDR3 length equals 14 residues.

In this sample, this clonotype turned up many times. The V gene is TRBV7-3, the J gene TRBJ2-5, with D unclear. V lost 5 bases, J lost 5 bases, and 12 bases lay in between. The CDR3 length is 13 residues. In germline, CDR1 is SGHTA, CDR2 FQGTGA. The CDR3 DNA reads TGTGCCAGCAGCCCTAGGGTGAGGGAGACCCAGTACTTC. It is translated as CASSPRVRETQYF.

This sequence joins TRBV6-5 and TRBJ1-6; D is uncertain. V lost 2 bases and J lost 0, with 17 bases in between. Per the germline V gene, CDR1 is MNHEY and CDR2 is SVGAGI. The CDR3 totals 19 residues. The CDR3 protein is CASSYDSGALSSYNSPLHF. The CDR3, as DNA: TGTGCCAGCAGTTACGACTCCGGAGCCCTGAGCTCCTATAATTCACCCCTCCACTTT.

The sample holds a few counts of this clonotype. The chain recombines TRBV6-1 with TRBJ2-2, with 10 nucleotides matching TRBD2. Unmatched junction bases numbered 4, after V lost 5 bases and J lost 4 bases. The germline CDR1 and CDR2 sequences are MNHNS and SASEGT. CDR3 length: 15 residues. The CDR3 DNA is TGTGCCAGCAGTCAAGGGACTAGCGTCACCGGGGAGCTGTTTTTT. It codes for CASSQGTSVTGELFF.

V is TRBV20-1 and J is TRBJ2-3, with 9 bases identical to TRBD2. Germline V CDR1 and CDR2: DFQATT, SNEGSKA (reference sequence). Trimming removed 1 base from V and 3 bases from J; junction bases left unmatched: 11. The CDR3 covers 17 residues. The chain's CDR3 is CSARGGGGGGATDTQYF. DNA of the CDR3: TGCAGTGCTAGAGGGGGAGGGGGCGGGGGGGCGACAGATACGCAGTATTTT.